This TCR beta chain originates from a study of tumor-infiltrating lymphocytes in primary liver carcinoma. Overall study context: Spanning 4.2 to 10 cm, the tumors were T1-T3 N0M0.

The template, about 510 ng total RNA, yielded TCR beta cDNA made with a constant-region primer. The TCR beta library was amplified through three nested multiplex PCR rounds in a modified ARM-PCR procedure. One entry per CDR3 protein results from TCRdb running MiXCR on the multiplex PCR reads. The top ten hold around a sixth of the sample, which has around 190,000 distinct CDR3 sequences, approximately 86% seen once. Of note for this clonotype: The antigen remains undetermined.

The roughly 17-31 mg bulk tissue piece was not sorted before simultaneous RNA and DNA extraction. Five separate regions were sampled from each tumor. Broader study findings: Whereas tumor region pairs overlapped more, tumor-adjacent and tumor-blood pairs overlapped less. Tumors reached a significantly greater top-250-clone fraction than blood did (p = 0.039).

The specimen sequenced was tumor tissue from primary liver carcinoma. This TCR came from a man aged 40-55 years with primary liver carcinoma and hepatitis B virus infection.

The CDR3 reads CASSLYRSAGGSYSEQFF. The CDR3, as DNA: TGTGCCAGCAGCTTATACCGCTCCGCGGGAGGGTCCTACAGTGAACAATTCTTC. This chain links TRBV11-1 with TRBJ2-1; 9 nucleotides agree with TRBD2. Losses at the gene ends were 2 bases for V and 16 bases for J; bases not matched to a gene: 24. Looked up from germline, CDR1 is SGHAT and CDR2 is FQDESV (reference sequence). The CDR3 contains 18 residues.